The 9 T cell receptor beta chains below come from one sample, sequenced in a study of cytomegalovirus exposure and HLA in healthy donors. The PCR ran on 60 Vbeta and 13 Jbeta primers. Produced via immunoSEQ multiplex PCR; TCRdb's table is partial and in-frame only. The sample data list around 150,000 clones. Sample: PBMCs. The receptor source for this set is a man between 40 and 49 years old in good health and CMV-seronegative.

The genes are TRBV19 and TRBJ2-2, with 9 bases identical to TRBD1. The CDR3 length is 16 residues. Losses at the gene ends were 7 bases for V and 7 bases for J; bases not matched to a gene: 13. Germline-derived CDR1 and CDR2 are LNHDA and SQIVND (reference sequence). Written as DNA, the CDR3 is TGTGCCAGTATAGGACAGGGGAGTAGTATCATCGGGGAGCTGTTTTTT. It translates to CASIGQGSSIIGELFF.

The chain recombines TRBV19 with TRBJ1-5; TRBD1 agrees at 12 bases. J lost 7 bases, V lost 1 base, and 8 bases had no gene match. The CDR3 has 17 residues. The germline V gene encodes CDR1 LNHDA and CDR2 SQIVND (reference sequence). CDR3 sequence reads: CASSIGGTGGRGQPQHF. CDR3 sequence (DNA): TGTGCCAGTAGTATAGGCGGGACAGGGGGCCGAGGACAGCCCCAGCATTTT.

This chain connects TRBV12-5 to TRBJ2-5; 9 nucleotides line up with TRBD1. The germline V gene has CDR1 LGHNT and CDR2 FRNRAP. The CDR3 loop spans 17 amino acids. After removal of 7 bases from V and 1 base from J, the junction contained 13 bases not matched to a gene. CDR3 nucleotides: TGTGCTAGTGCCACCTCTCCGGGACAGGGTCCCCAAGAGACCCAGTACTTC. Residues: CASATSPGQGPQETQYF.

The chain recombines TRBV5-4 with TRBJ2-6; 7 bases align to TRBD1. V shed 3 bases, J shed 0 bases, and the junction held 6 bases outside the gene matches. The CDR3 totals 17 residues. Germline CDR1 reads SGHNT; CDR2 reads YYREEE (reference sequence). The CDR3: CASSWTGPLSGANVLTF. CDR3 coding DNA: TGTGCCAGCAGCTGGACAGGTCCTCTCTCTGGGGCCAACGTCCTGACTTTC.

The rearrangement joins TRBV5-4 to TRBJ2-5, with 8 bases lining up with TRBD1. Germline CDR1 SGHNT, CDR2 YYREEE (reference sequence). V trimming: 6 bases; J trimming: 2 bases; junction bases outside the gene matches: 3. This CDR3 is 13 amino acids long. The CDR3: CASTGTGQETQYF. The CDR3 nucleotides are TGTGCCAGCACAGGGACAGGTCAAGAGACCCAGTACTTC.

The genes are TRBV7-8 and TRBJ1-5; D call uncertain. In germline, CDR1 is SGHVS, CDR2 FQNEAQ. V lost 7 bases and J 6 bases, leaving 16 bases between the germline ends. This CDR3 region has 14 residues. The CDR3 spells CASTAREGGQPQHF. In DNA form, the CDR3 reads TGTGCCAGCACCGCTCGGGAGGGCGGTCAGCCCCAGCATTTT.

The genes are TRBV6-6 and TRBJ1-5; D perhaps matches TRBD1 (6 bases). V was trimmed by 2 bases and J by 2 bases, leaving 13 bases between them. Germline V gene lookup returns CDR1 MNHNY and CDR2 SVGAGI (reference sequence). The length of the CDR3 is 16 residues. CDR3 residues: CASSYGVGGRNQPQHF. CDR3 coding DNA: TGTGCCAGCAGTTACGGAGTAGGGGGTCGCAATCAGCCCCAGCATTTT.

The chain has TRBV6-5 and TRBJ1-1, with D possibly matching TRBD1 (5 bases). Germline V CDR1 and CDR2: MNHEY, SVGAGI. The V end lost 2 bases, the J end lost 1 base, and 14 bases lay between the germline ends. The CDR3 has 16 residues. The DNA for the CDR3 is TGTGCCAGCAGTTACCGAGGGAGGGGACCGAACACTGAAGCTTTCTTT. Its translation is CASSYRGRGPNTEAFF.

The V and J genes are TRBV27 and TRBJ2-1; 8 positions agree with TRBD1. Losses at the gene ends were 5 bases for V and 7 bases for J; bases not matched to a gene: 16. Germline V gene sequence: CDR1 MNHEY, CDR2 SMNVEV (reference sequence). There are 17 residues in the CDR3. The chain's CDR3 is CASSPKGGQGVRNEQFF. The DNA for the CDR3 is TGTGCCAGCAGTCCCAAGGGCGGACAGGGAGTAAGAAATGAGCAGTTCTTC.